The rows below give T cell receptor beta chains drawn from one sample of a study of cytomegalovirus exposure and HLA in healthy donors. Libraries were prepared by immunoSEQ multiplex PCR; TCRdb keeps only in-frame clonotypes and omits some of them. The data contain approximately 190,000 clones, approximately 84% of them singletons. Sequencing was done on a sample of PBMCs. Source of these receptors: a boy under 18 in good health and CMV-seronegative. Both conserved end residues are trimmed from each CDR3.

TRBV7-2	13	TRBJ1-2	ASSLARQGDDGYT
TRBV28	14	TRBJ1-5	ASSPTMAQGSQPQH
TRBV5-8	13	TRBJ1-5	ASSLRQGGNQPQH
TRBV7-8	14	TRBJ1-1	ASSLAPGHVNTEAF
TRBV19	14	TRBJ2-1	ASSFLNRGGYNEQF
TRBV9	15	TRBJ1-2	ASSVDPARTGDYGYT
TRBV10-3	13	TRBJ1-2	AISVSDRGGYGYT
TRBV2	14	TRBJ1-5	ASSVDSPTLDQPQH
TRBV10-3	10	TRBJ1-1	AIGGSSTEAF
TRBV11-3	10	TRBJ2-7	ASSLNNYEQY
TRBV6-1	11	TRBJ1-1	ASRDTGPTEAF
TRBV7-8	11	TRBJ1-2	ASSLDNRNGYT
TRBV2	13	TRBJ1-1	ASSRSDRGNTEAF
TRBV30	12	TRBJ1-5	AWSPARANQPQH
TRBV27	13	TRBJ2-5	ASSPYHRDQETQY
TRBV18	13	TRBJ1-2	ASSPRGTPNYGYT
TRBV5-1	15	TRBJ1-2	ASSRTAGGISNYGYT
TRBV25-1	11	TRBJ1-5	ASGGQGNQPQH
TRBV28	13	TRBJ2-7	ASKVSGSYSYEQY
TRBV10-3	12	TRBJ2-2	AISGYRNTGELF
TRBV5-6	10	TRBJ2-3	ASSWGEDTQY
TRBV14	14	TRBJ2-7	ASSQGTSLGDYEQY
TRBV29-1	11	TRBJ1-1	SASGLMNTEAF
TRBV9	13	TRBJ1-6	ASSVAPGIGSPLH
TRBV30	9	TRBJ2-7	ARTRQGPPY
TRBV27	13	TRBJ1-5	ASSYTGLSNQPQH
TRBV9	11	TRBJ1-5	ASSVALGRPQH
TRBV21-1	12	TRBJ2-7	ASSKSHAPYEQY
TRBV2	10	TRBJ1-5	ASSTGNQPQH
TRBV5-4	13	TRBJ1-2	ASSGPGQGIEGYT
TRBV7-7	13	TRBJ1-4	ASSSRTGPNEKLF
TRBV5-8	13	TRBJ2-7	ASSLVGQGFYEQY
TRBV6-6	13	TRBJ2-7	ASSLGTVSSYEQY
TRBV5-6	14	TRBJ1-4	ASSYFPTEQHEKLF
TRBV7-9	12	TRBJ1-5	ASSFGSSNQPQH
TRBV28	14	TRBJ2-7	ASRYTGTGSSYEQY
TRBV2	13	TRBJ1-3	ASSEIGGFGNTIY
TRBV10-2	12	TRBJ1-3	ASIGQSSGNTIY
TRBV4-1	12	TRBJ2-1	ASSQGNSYNEQF
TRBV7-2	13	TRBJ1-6	ASSYGAGQMGALH
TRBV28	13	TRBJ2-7	ASSQGGGTSYEQY
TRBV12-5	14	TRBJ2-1	ASRPGMAGAHNEQF
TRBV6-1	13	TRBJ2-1	ASTPGGGSYNEQF
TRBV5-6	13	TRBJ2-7	ASSFVDSGPTKQY
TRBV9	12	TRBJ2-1	ATSTGTSYNEQF
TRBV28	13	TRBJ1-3	ASSLWAVSGNTIY
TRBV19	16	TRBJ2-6	ASSIGTGQLPGANVLT
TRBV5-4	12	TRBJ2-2	ASSLVENTGELF
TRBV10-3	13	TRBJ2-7	AISWDRGSPYEQY
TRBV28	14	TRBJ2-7	ASSSTRPGHVYEQY
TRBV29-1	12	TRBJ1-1	SVAPGGAITEAF
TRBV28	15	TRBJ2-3	ASCGARGGSGADTQY
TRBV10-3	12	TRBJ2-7	AISATILYYEQY
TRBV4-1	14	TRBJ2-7	ASSQPSSGSSYEQY